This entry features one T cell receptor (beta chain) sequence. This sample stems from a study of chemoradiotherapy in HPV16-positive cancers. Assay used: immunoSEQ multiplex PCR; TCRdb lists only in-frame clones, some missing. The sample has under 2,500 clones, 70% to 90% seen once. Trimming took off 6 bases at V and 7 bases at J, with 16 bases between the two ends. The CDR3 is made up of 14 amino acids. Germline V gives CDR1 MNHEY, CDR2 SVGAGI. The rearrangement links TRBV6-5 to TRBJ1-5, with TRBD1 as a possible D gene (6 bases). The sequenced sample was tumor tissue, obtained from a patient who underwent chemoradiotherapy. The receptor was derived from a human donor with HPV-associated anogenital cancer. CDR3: CASSPKRGAQPQHF. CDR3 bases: TGTGCCAGCAGCCCCAAACGGGGGGCCCAGCCCCAGCATTTT.